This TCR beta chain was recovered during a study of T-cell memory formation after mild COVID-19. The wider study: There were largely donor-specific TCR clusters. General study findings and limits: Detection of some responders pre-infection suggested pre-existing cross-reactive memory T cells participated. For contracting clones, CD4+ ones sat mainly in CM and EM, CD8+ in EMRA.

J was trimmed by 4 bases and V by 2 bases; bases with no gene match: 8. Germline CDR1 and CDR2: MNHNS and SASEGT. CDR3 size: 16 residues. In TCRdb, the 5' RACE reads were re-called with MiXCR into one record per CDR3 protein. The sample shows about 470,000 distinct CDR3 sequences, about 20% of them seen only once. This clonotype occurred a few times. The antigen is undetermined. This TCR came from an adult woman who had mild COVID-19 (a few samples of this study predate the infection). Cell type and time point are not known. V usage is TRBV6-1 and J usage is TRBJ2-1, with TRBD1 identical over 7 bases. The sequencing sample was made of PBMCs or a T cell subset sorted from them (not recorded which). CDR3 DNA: TGTGCCAGCAGTGAACCGAGGGGGCCCCATTACAATGAGCAGTTCTTC. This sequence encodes CASSEPRGPHYNEQFF.